Listed below are T cell receptor beta chains from one sample, sequenced in a study of T cell responses to AZD1222 COVID-19 vaccine. Using immunoSEQ multiplex PCR, the repertoire was profiled, and TCRdb retains in-frame clones only, with some absent. The table includes over 150,000 clones, less than 90% detected once. The sequenced sample was peripheral blood, obtained on day 0 of MenACWY control vaccination. Receptor source: an adult in good health. CDR3s include the opening cysteine and the closing phenylalanine or tryptophan. The D gene is left open where the match is weak. Size tells how often a clone was seen (once, few, many) or the class of an expanded clone, and some rows leave it out.

TRBV15,NA,19,TRBJ1-5,NA,CATSRDRVQGTVSNQPQHF,TGTGCCACCAGCAGAGATAGGGTCCAGGGGACCGTGAGCAATCAGCCCCAGCATTTT
TRBV7-9,TRBD1,17,TRBJ1-2,NA,CASSSGSLRTGGVGYTF,TGTGCCAGCAGCTCCGGGTCCTTGAGGACAGGGGGCGTAGGCTACACCTTC
TRBV3-1/TRBV3-2,TRBD1,16,TRBJ1-1,NA,CASSQGDRGRGTEAFF,TGTGCCAGCAGCCAGGGCGACAGGGGGCGGGGTACTGAAGCTTTCTTT
TRBV3-1/TRBV3-2,NA,13,TRBJ1-6,NA,CASSQRDPQPLHF,TGTGCCAGCAGCCAGCGGGACCCCCAACCCCTCCACTTT
TRBV10-3,NA,14,TRBJ1-1,NA,CAISGGGLDTEAFF,TGTGCCATCAGTGGGGGGGGACTCGACACTGAAGCTTTCTTT
TRBV5-6,NA,13,TRBJ2-5,NA,CASSLVGQQTQYF,TGTGCCAGCAGCTTGGTTGGCCAGCAGACCCAGTACTTC
TRBV5-1,NA,14,TRBJ1-1,NA,CASSLRGQGTEAFF,TGCGCCAGCAGCTTGCGGGGGCAAGGCACTGAAGCTTTCTTT
TRBV18,NA,19,TRBJ1-6,NA,CASSPLGGLNPLIGSPLHF,TGTGCCAGCTCACCACTCGGGGGGCTCAACCCCCTTATCGGTTCACCCCTCCACTTT
TRBV10-1,NA,13,TRBJ1-1,NA,CASSLGMNTEAFF,TGCGCCAGCAGCCTAGGGATGAACACTGAAGCTTTCTTT
TRBV29-1,TRBD1,13,TRBJ1-1,NA,CSVEGQGRTEAFF,TGCAGCGTTGAAGGACAGGGGCGCACTGAAGCTTTCTTT
TRBV30,TRBD2,17,TRBJ2-7,NA,CAWSDLFGTSGRSEQYF,TGTGCCTGGAGTGACCTTTTCGGGACTAGCGGGAGAAGCGAGCAGTACTTC
TRBV2,NA,13,TRBJ1-1,NA,CASSVRLNTEAFF,TGTGCCAGCAGTGTACGGCTGAACACTGAAGCTTTCTTT
TRBV12-3/TRBV12-4,TRBD1,13,TRBJ1-5,NA,CASRGQGTQPQHF,TGTGCCAGCAGAGGACAGGGGACTCAGCCCCAGCATTTT
TRBV19,NA,13,TRBJ1-2,NA,CASSIGRNYGYTF,TGTGCCAGTAGTATAGGCAGAAACTATGGCTACACCTTC
TRBV10-3,NA,13,TRBJ2-3,NA,CAARGEDTDTQYF,TGTGCCGCCAGGGGTGAAGACACAGATACGCAGTATTTT
TRBV7-9,TRBD1,15,TRBJ1-1,many,CASTSGGVGNTEAFF,TGTGCCAGCACATCAGGGGGCGTGGGGAACACTGAAGCTTTCTTT
TRBV5-1,NA,13,TRBJ1-2,NA,CASSVGRGHGYTF,TGCGCCAGCAGTGTGGGGCGAGGGCATGGCTACACCTTC